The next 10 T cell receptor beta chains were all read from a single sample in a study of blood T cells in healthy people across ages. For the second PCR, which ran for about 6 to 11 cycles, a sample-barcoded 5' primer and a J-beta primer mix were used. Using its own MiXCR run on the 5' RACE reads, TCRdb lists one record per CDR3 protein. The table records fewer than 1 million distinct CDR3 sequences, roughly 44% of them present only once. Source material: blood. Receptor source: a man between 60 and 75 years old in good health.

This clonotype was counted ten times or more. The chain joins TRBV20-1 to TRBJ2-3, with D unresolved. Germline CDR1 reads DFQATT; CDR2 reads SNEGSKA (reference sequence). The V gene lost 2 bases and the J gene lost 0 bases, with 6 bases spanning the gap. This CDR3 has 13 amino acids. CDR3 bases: TGCAGTGCTAGACTCCCAAGCACAGATACGCAGTATTTT. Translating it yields CSARLPSTDTQYF.

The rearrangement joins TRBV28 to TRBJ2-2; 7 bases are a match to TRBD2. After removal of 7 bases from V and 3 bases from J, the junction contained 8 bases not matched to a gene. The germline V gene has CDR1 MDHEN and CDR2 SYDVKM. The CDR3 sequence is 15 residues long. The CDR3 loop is CASNWEGRDTGELFF. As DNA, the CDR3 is TGTGCCAGCAATTGGGAGGGACGGGACACCGGGGAGCTGTTTTTT. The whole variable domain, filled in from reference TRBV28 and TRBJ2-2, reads DVKVTQSSRYLVKRTGEKVFLECVQDMDHENMFWYRQDPGLGLRLIYFSYDVKMKEKGDIPEGYSVSREKKERFSLILESASTNQTSMYLCASNWEGRDTGELFFGEGSRLTVL.

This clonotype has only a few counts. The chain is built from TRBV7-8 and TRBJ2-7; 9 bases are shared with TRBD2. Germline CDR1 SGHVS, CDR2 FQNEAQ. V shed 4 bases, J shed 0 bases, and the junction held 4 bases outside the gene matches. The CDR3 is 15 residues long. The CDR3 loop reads CASSYLAGNSYEQYF. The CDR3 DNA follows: TGTGCCAGCAGCTATCTAGCGGGGAACTCCTACGAGCAGTACTTC.

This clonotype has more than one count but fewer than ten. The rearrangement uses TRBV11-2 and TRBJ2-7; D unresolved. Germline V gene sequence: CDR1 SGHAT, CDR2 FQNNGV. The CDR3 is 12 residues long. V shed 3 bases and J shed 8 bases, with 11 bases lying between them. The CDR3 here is CASSFILDKQYF. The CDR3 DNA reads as TGTGCCAGCAGCTTCATTTTAGACAAGCAGTACTTC. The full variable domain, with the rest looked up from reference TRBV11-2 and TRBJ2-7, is EAGVAQSPRYKIIEKRQSVAFWCNPISGHATLYWYQQILGQGPKLLIQFQNNGVVDDSQLPKDRFSAERLKGVDSTLKIQPAKLEDSAVYLCASSFILDKQYFGPGTRLTVT.

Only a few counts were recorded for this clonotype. CDR3 sequence reads: CASSGTQVLAGYTF. The CDR3 nucleotides are TGTGCCAGCAGCGGCACCCAGGTCTTGGCGGGCTACACCTTC. The genes are TRBV4-2 and TRBJ1-2, with D uncertain. V lost 5 bases and J 8 bases, leaving 18 bases between the germline ends. The CDR3 runs 14 residues. Germline lookup yields CDR1 LGHNA and CDR2 YNFKEQ.

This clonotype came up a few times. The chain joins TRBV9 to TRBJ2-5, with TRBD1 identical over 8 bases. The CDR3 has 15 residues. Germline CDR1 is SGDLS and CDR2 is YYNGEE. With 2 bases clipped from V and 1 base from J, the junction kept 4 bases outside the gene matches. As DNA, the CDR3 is TGTGCCAGCAGCGTGACAGGGGTGCTCCAAGAGACCCAGTACTTC. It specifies CASSVTGVLQETQYF.

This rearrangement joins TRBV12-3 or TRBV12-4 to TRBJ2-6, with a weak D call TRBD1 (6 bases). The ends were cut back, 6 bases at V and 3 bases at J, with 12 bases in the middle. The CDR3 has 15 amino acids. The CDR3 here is CASSPTGGGANVLTF. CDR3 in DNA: TGTGCCAGCAGCCCGACAGGCGGTGGGGCCAACGTCCTGACTTTC.

The CDR3 nucleotides read TGTGCCAGCAGCTTAGGTGCGACAGGGGATAATTCACCCCTCCACTTT. Its translation is CASSLGATGDNSPLHF. This chain links TRBV7-6 with TRBJ1-6, with 8 bases identical to TRBD1. The germline gives CDR1 SGHVS, CDR2 FNYEAQ. Losses at the gene ends were 1 base for V and 5 bases for J; bases not matched to a gene: 4. This CDR3 is built from 16 residues.

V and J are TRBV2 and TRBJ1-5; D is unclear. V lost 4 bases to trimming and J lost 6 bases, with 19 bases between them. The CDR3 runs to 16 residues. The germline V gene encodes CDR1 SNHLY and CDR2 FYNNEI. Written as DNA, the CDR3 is TGTGCCAGCAGTGGGGTAGTGGACGCCTCGACTCAGCCCCAGCATTTT. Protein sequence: CASSGVVDASTQPQHF.

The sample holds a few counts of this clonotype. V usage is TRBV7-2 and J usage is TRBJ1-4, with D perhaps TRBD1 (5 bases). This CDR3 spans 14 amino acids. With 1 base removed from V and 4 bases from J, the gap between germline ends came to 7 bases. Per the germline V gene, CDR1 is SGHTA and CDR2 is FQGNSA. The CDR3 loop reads CASSLGQFNEKLFF. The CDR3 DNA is TGTGCCAGCAGCTTAGGACAGTTTAATGAAAAACTGTTTTTT.